Following are 8 T cell receptor beta chains from one sample sequenced in a study of T cells in Graves' hyperthyroidism and ophthalmopathy. TCR beta CDR3 region amplification was performed from RNA transcripts. RT-PCR in the first round (using the HTBI primer set) targeted the TCR CDR3. One entry per CDR3 protein, called by TCRdb with MiXCR from the multiplex PCR reads. The table includes more than 450,000 distinct CDR3 sequences, 20% detected once. Sequences were obtained from blood. These receptors all stem from a middle-aged man with Graves' ophthalmopathy.

This clonotype was counted only a few times. This chain connects TRBV5-1 to TRBJ1-1; 10 nucleotides line up with TRBD1. Germline V gene data show CDR1 as SGHRS and CDR2 as YFSETQ. With 6 bases clipped from V and 1 base from J, the junction kept 6 bases outside the gene matches. The CDR3 contains 15 residues. The CDR3 bases are TGCGCCAGCACCTATGGGGACAGGGGGAACACTGAAGCTTTCTTT. The encoded protein is CASTYGDRGNTEAFF.

This clonotype came up a few times. The gene calls are TRBV6-1 and TRBJ2-2; 7 positions agree with TRBD1. CDR1 and CDR2 (germline): MNHNS, SASEGT. CDR3 length equals 15 residues. J lost 7 bases, V lost 5 bases, and 10 bases had no gene match. CDR3 DNA: TGTGCCAGCAGTAAAAACAGGGGCCCGGGCGGGGAGCTGTTTTTT. As protein: CASSKNRGPGGELFF.

In its sample, this clonotype was seen a few times. The genes are TRBV6-1 and TRBJ2-7; D might be TRBD2 (5 bases). This CDR3 comprises 15 residues. V was clipped by 0 bases and J by 6 bases, with 15 bases between them. Germline V CDR1 and CDR2: MNHNS, SASEGT. The CDR3 region is CASSEARYPAGEQYF. The CDR3 DNA follows: TGTGCCAGCAGTGAAGCCAGGTATCCGGCGGGCGAGCAGTACTTC.

This clonotype was seen ten or more times. The V and J genes are TRBV2 and TRBJ1-1; weak D call: TRBD1 (6 bases). The CDR3 length is 14 residues. The germline CDR1 and CDR2 sequences are SNHLY and FYNNEI. V lost 4 bases and J lost 4, with 13 bases in between. The CDR3 loop reads CASSVRGLGTEAFF. DNA of the CDR3: TGTGCCAGCAGTGTACGGGGGCTTGGCACTGAAGCTTTCTTT.

The table lists this clonotype with a few counts. V usage is TRBV20-1 and J usage is TRBJ2-3, with TRBD2 matching over 13 bases. V trimming: 0 bases; J trimming: 4 bases; junction bases outside the gene matches: 4. Germline lookup yields CDR1 DFQATT and CDR2 SNEGSKA (reference sequence). This CDR3 spans 16 amino acids. The CDR3 DNA is TGCAGTGCTAGAGATCGACTAGCGGGGGGTGCAGATACGCAGTATTTT. This sequence encodes CSARDRLAGGADTQYF.

The chain carries TRBV5-1 and TRBJ2-5; D is unclear. This CDR3 spans 17 amino acids. Germline V gene sequence: CDR1 SGHRS, CDR2 YFSETQ. Trimming removed 1 base at V and 4 bases at J, with 20 bases between. CDR3 loop: CASSLSVFGSDPETQYF. The CDR3 coding sequence is TGCGCCAGCAGCTTGTCGGTTTTCGGCTCTGACCCAGAGACCCAGTACTTC.

There are many counts of this clonotype. The chain combines TRBV27 with TRBJ2-1; 8 bases are shared with TRBD2. Germline lookup yields CDR1 MNHEY and CDR2 SMNVEV (reference sequence). With V trimmed by 10 bases and J by 0 bases, 5 bases remained unmatched. The CDR3 has 14 amino acids. The CDR3 region is CATNSGSSYNEQFF. The CDR3 region has the DNA TGTGCCACCAACAGCGGGAGCTCCTACAATGAGCAGTTCTTC.

This clonotype was counted many times. J is TRBJ2-7 and V is TRBV11-2; D might be TRBD1 (5 bases). CDR3 length equals 14 residues. V lost 5 bases to trimming and J lost 4 bases, with 15 bases between them. The V gene's germline CDR1 is SGHAT and CDR2 FQNNGV. This CDR3 reads CASSPQGLGYEQYF. Here the CDR3 DNA reads TGTGCCAGCAGCCCCCAGGGTCTCGGATACGAGCAGTACTTC.